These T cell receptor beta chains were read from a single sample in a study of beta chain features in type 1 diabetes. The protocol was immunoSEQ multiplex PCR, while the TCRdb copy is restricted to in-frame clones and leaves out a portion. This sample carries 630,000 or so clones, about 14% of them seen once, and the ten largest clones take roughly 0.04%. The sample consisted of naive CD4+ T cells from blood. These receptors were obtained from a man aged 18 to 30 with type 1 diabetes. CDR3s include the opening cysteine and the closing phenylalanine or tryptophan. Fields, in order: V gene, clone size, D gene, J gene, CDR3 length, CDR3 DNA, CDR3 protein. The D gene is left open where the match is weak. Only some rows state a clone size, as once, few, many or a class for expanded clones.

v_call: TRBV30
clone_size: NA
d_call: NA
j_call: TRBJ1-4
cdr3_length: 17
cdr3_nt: TGTGCCTGGATGGAGAGATTGGGGGCGCCGGGTTATGAAAAACTGTTTTTT
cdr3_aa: CAWMERLGAPGYEKLFF

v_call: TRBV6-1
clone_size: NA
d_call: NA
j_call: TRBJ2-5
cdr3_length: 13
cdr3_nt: TGTGCCAGCAGTGGGCAGGGGAAAGAGACCCAGTACTTC
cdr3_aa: CASSGQGKETQYF

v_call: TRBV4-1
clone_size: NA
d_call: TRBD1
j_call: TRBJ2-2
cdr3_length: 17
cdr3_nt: TGCGCCAGCAGCCTCCCGGACAGGGCAATGAACACCGGGGAGCTGTTTTTT
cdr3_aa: CASSLPDRAMNTGELFF

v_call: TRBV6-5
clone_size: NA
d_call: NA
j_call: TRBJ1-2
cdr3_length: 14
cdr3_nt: TGTGCCAGCAGTTGGCGGGCTGAGGGGGAAGGCTACACCTTC
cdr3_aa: CASSWRAEGEGYTF

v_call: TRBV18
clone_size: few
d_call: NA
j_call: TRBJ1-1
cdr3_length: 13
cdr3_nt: TGTGCCAGCTCATCGGGGGCAGACACTGAAGCTTTCTTT
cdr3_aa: CASSSGADTEAFF

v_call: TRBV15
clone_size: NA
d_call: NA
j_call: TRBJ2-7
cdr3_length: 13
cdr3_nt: TGTGCCACCAGCAGAGGCCTCTCCTACGAGCAGTACTTC
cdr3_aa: CATSRGLSYEQYF

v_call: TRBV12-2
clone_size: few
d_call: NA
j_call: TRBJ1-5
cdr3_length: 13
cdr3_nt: TGTGCCGTTGGAGCCAGCCCTAATCAGCCCCAGCATTTT
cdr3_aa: CAVGASPNQPQHF

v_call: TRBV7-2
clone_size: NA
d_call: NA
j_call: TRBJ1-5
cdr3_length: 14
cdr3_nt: TGTGCCAGCAGCTTAAGAAACAGCAATCAGCCCCAGCATTTT
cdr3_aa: CASSLRNSNQPQHF

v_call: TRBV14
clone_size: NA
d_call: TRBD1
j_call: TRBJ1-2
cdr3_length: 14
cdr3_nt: TGTGCCAGCAGCCCGCGACAGGGTAACTATGGCTACACCTTC
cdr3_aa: CASSPRQGNYGYTF

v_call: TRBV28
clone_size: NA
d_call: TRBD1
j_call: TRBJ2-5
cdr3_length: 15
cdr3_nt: TGTGCCAGCACCAAAGGGGACAGAAGACAAGAGACCCAGTACTTC
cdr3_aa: CASTKGDRRQETQYF

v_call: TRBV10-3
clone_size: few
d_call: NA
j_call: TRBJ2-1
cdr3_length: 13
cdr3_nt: TGTGCCATCAGTGGGGCGGGGTACAATGAGCAGTTCTTC
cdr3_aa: CAISGAGYNEQFF

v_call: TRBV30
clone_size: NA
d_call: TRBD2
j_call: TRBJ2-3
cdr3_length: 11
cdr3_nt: TGTACTAGCGGGAACACAGATACGCAGTATTTT
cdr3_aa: CTSGNTDTQYF

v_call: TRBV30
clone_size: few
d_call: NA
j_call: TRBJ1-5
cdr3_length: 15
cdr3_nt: TGTGCCTGGAGTTCCATGGGAAATAGCAATCAGCCCCAGCATTTT
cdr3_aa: CAWSSMGNSNQPQHF